The 19 T cell receptor beta chains reported below all come from one sample, sequenced in a study of shared clonotypes between healthy human individuals (dated by TCRdb to between 2020 and 2021). Library preparation used the immunoSEQ multiplex PCR assay. The table was pulled from immuneACCESS by TCRdb, which kept in-frame rearrangements only. Such tables lose some clones; where checked, under half of the loss comes from unresolved V genes, and the rest has no known cause. The sample data list approximately 1.4 million clones, and 98% of these were observed just once. The top ten constitute about 0.45% of the sample. The sample comprised naive CD4+ T cells sorted from blood. The cell subset or site label corresponds to: CD45RA+ positively selected. The receptors here all came from a man aged 30 to 45 in good health.

This chain joins TRBV25-1 and TRBJ2-3; 12 bases match TRBD1. V lost 6 bases and J lost 5; bases outside the gene matches: 9. The length of the CDR3 is 16 residues. Per the germline V gene, CDR1 is MGHDK and CDR2 is SYGVNS. CDR3 protein: CASSRGDRGRGDTQYF. CDR3 in DNA: TGTGCCAGCAGCAGGGGGGACAGGGGGCGCGGAGATACGCAGTATTTT.

The J gene is TRBJ2-2, the V gene TRBV18, with D maybe TRBD1 (5 bases). V shed 3 bases and J shed 6 bases, with 11 bases lying between them. CDR3 size: 14 residues. Germline assignment: CDR1 KGHSH and CDR2 LQKENI. The CDR3 DNA reads TGTGCCAGCTCACCTTCACTGGGGCCCGGGGAGCTGTTTTTT. The encoded protein is CASSPSLGPGELFF.

This sequence joins TRBV4-3 and TRBJ2-2, with a possible D match to TRBD2 (6 bases). The CDR3 is 17 amino acids. V shed 2 bases and J shed 3 bases, with 16 bases lying between them. CDR1 and CDR2 from the germline V gene are LGHNA and YSLEER. CDR3 amino acids: CASSQSGGGSDTGELFF. The CDR3 DNA reads as TGCGCCAGCAGCCAATCCGGGGGAGGTAGCGACACCGGGGAGCTGTTTTTT.

The CDR3 DNA is TGTGCCAGTAGTATTCGAGGACAGAACTATGGCTACACCTTC. This translates into CASSIRGQNYGYTF. The chain joins TRBV19 to TRBJ1-2; TRBD1 might be the D (6 bases). This CDR3 has 14 amino acids. The germline V gene encodes CDR1 LNHDA and CDR2 SQIVND (reference sequence). Trimming stripped 3 bases from V and 2 bases from J, with 10 bases between.

The chain uses TRBV5-1 and TRBJ2-7; D is tentatively TRBD1 or TRBD2 (5 bases each). The germline V gene encodes CDR1 SGHRS and CDR2 YFSETQ. The CDR3 length is 13 residues. Trimming removed 5 bases from V and 2 bases from J, with 11 bases in between. The CDR3 protein is CASRLGTTYEQYF. The CDR3 nucleotides read TGCGCCAGCAGGCTTGGGACCACCTACGAGCAGTACTTC.

This chain links TRBV5-5 with TRBJ2-4; no reliable D call. Trimming stripped 3 bases from V and 0 bases from J, with 16 bases between. CDR1 and CDR2 from the germline V gene are SGHKS and YYEKEE (reference sequence). This CDR3 has 17 amino acids. CDR3 sequence (DNA): TGTGCCAGCAGCTACAACCAGCTCGCCCTAGCCAAAAACATTCAGTACTTC. It yields the protein CASSYNQLALAKNIQYF.

The CDR3 region is CASSEQGLDTIYF. Written as DNA, the CDR3 is TGTGCCAGCTCGGAACAGGGGTTGGACACCATATATTTT. V usage is TRBV18 and J usage is TRBJ1-3; 7 nucleotides match TRBD1. Germline assignment: CDR1 KGHSH and CDR2 LQKENI. V shed 6 bases, J shed 8 bases, and the junction held 7 bases outside the gene matches. CDR3 size: 13 residues.

This rearrangement joins TRBV5-1 to TRBJ1-4, with no clear D. V was pared by 3 bases and J by 5 bases, with 8 bases between. Germline V gene data show CDR1 as SGHRS and CDR2 as YFSETQ. The length of the CDR3 is 13 residues. The CDR3: CASSSRINEKLFF. The CDR3 bases are TGCGCCAGCAGCTCTCGGATCAATGAAAAACTGTTTTTT.

Remarks on this clone: One end of the junction is discordant with germline, which a read error may explain. CDR3 coding DNA: TGTGCCACCAGCAGAGATATACGGGAGGGCTGTAACTTC. As protein: CATSRDIREGCNF. V gene TRBV15 combines with J gene TRBJ2-7, with 8 bases that match TRBD2. The CDR3 spans 13 residues. In germline, CDR1 is LNHNV, CDR2 YYDKDF (reference sequence). The variable domain in full, completed from reference TRBV15 and TRBJ2-7, reads DAMVIQNPRYQVTQFGKPVTLSCSQTLNHNVMYWYQQKSSQAPKLLFHYYDKDFNNEADTPDNFQSRRPNTSFCFLDIRSPGLGDTAMYLCATSRDIREGCNFGPGTRLTVT.

This chain links TRBV18 with TRBJ2-3; D remains ambiguous. The germline V and J ends were trimmed by 1 base and 1 base, with 9 bases remaining between them. Looked up from germline, CDR1 is KGHSH and CDR2 is LQKENI. There are 15 residues in the CDR3. For the CDR3, the DNA is TGTGCCAGCTCACCACTCATCGGACGCACAGATACGCAGTATTTT. Protein sequence: CASSPLIGRTDTQYF. Complete variable domain (other parts from reference TRBV18 and TRBJ2-3): NAGVMQNPRHLVRRRGQEARLRCSPMKGHSHVYWYRQLPEEGLKFMVYLQKENIIDESGMPKERFSAEFPKEGPSILRIQQVVRGDSAAYFCASSPLIGRTDTQYFGPGTRLTVL.

The chain has TRBV4-1 and TRBJ2-1; 10 bases align to TRBD2. CDR1 is MGHRA and CDR2 is YSYEKL in the germline V gene. Trimming at V came to 1 base and at J to 10 bases, leaving 7 bases not matched to a gene. This CDR3 region has 15 residues. CDR3 in DNA: TGCGCCAGCAGCCAAGGGGAAAGTAGCGGGAGGGAGCAGTTCTTC. It is translated as CASSQGESSGREQFF.

This clone was observed a single time. The V call is TRBV28, the J call TRBJ1-1; D is undetermined. The CDR3 sequence is 14 residues long. CDR1 is MDHEN, CDR2 SYDVKM, per germline. The V and J ends lost 3 bases and 1 base respectively, with 9 bases between them. CDR3 residues: CASSFRQQNTEAFF. CDR3 nucleotides: TGTGCCAGCAGTTTTAGGCAGCAGAACACTGAAGCTTTCTTT.

This clone was seen once. The chain joins TRBV29-1 to TRBJ2-5; D remains ambiguous. V lost 3 bases and J lost 3, with 8 bases in between. CDR3 size: 12 residues. Germline CDR1 is SQVTM and CDR2 is ANQGSEA. The CDR3 loop reads CSVDPAEETQYF. DNA for the CDR3: TGCAGCGTTGACCCGGCAGAAGAGACCCAGTACTTC.

The V and J genes are TRBV11-2 and TRBJ2-5; D tentatively reads TRBD1 or TRBD2 (5 bases each). The V and J ends lost 1 base and 5 bases respectively, with 11 bases between them. The CDR3 contains 14 residues. Germline CDR1 and CDR2: SGHAT and FQNNGV. CDR3 loop: CASSLGVREETQYF. The CDR3 nucleotides read TGTGCCAGCAGCTTAGGAGTCAGGGAGGAGACCCAGTACTTC.

This clone occurred once. The rearrangement uses TRBV5-1 and TRBJ2-3; 7 positions match TRBD2. Losses at the gene ends were 0 bases for V and 4 bases for J; bases not matched to a gene: 5. CDR3 length: 15 residues. Germline assignment: CDR1 SGHRS and CDR2 YFSETQ. CDR3 bases: TGCGCCAGCAGCTTGGAGGGCGGGAGTCCAGATACGCAGTATTTT. This gives the protein CASSLEGGSPDTQYF.

V gene TRBV4-3 combines with J gene TRBJ2-5; 8 nucleotides match TRBD2. After removal of 1 base from V and 1 base from J, the junction contained 2 bases not matched to a gene. This CDR3 has 15 residues. CDR1 LGHNA and CDR2 YSLEER come from the germline V gene. The chain's CDR3 is CASSQGGTSQETQYF. The CDR3 DNA reads as TGCGCCAGCAGCCAAGGGGGGACTAGCCAAGAGACCCAGTACTTC.

The V and J genes are TRBV28 and TRBJ2-3, with D maybe TRBD1 (6 bases). V dropped 6 bases and J dropped 6 bases, with 13 bases sitting between them. The germline CDR1 and CDR2 sequences are MDHEN and SYDVKM. The CDR3 has 13 amino acids. The chain's CDR3 is CASSEQGFDTQYF. The CDR3 coding sequence is TGTGCCAGCAGCGAACAGGGTTTTGATACGCAGTATTTT.

This rearrangement joins TRBV5-1 to TRBJ2-1, with D perhaps TRBD2 (5 bases). The CDR3 is 14 amino acids. V lost 4 bases and J 6 bases, leaving 14 bases between the germline ends. CDR1 SGHRS and CDR2 YFSETQ come from the germline V gene. Written as DNA, the CDR3 is TGCGCCAGCAGCGAGGGCCCAACGTCCAATGAGCAGTTCTTC. Amino acid sequence: CASSEGPTSNEQFF. Full variable domain (outside the CDR3, taken from reference TRBV5-1 and TRBJ2-1): KAGVTQTPRYLIKTRGQQVTLSCSPISGHRSVSWYQQTPGQGLQFLFEYFSETQRNKGNFPGRFSGRQFSNSRSEMNVSTLELGDSALYLCASSEGPTSNEQFFGPGTRLTVL.

The chain recombines TRBV28 with TRBJ2-7, with D perhaps given as TRBD1 or TRBD2 (5 bases each). The germline CDR1 and CDR2 sequences are MDHEN and SYDVKM. The length of the CDR3 is 14 residues. The ends were cut back, 4 bases at V and 2 bases at J, with 12 bases in the middle. Here the CDR3 DNA reads TGTGCCAGCAGTTATGGGACGGAGACCTACGAGCAGTACTTC. Translating gives CASSYGTETYEQYF.